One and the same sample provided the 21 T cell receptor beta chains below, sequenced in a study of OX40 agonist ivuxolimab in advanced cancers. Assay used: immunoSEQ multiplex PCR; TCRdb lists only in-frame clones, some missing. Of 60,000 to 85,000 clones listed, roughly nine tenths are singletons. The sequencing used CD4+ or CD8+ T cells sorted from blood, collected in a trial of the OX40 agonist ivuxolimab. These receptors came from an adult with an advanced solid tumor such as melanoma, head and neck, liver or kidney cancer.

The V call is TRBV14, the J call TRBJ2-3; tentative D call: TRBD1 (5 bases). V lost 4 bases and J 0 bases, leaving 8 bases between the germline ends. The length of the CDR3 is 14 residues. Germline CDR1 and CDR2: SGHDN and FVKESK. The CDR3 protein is CASSRGASTDTQYF. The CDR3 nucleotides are TGTGCCAGCAGCCGGGGCGCCAGCACAGATACGCAGTATTTT.

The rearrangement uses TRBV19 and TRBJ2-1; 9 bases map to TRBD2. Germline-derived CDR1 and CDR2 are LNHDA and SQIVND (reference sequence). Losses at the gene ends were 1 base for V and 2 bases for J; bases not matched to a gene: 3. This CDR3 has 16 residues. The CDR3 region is CASSIVTSGTYNEQFF. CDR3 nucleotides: TGTGCCAGTAGTATAGTGACTAGCGGTACCTACAATGAGCAGTTCTTC.

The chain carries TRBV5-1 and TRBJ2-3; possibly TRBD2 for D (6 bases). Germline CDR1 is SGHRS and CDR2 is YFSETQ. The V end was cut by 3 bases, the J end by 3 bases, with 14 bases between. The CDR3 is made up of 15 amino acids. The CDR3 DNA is TGCGCCAGCAGCTCCGGGTCCGGAGGGACAGATACGCAGTATTTT. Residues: CASSSGSGGTDTQYF.

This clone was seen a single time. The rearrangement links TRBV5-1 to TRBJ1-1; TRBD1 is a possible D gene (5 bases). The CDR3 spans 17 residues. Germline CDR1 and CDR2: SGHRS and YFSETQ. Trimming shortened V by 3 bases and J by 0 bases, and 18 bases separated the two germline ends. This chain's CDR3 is CASSSPVGLPMNTEAFF. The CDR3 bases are TGCGCCAGCAGCTCACCAGTGGGACTCCCCATGAACACTGAAGCTTTCTTT.

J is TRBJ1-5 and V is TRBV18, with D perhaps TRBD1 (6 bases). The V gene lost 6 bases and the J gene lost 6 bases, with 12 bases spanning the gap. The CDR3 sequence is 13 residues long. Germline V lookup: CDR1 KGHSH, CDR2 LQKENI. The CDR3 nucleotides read TGTGCCAGCTCGGCAGGGGAGGCTCAGCCCCAGCATTTT. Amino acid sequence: CASSAGEAQPQHF.

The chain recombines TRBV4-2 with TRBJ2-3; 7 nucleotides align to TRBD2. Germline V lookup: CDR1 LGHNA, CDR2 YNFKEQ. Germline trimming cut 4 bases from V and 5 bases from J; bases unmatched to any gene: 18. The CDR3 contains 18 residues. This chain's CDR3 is CASSPRIASGAVGDTQYF. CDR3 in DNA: TGTGCCAGCAGCCCGCGAATCGCTAGCGGAGCGGTTGGAGATACGCAGTATTTT.

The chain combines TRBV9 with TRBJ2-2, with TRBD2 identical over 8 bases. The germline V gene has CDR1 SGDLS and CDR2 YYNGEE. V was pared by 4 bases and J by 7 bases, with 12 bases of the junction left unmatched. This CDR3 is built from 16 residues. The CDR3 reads CASSPLGGLVVGELFF. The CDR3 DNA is TGTGCCAGCAGCCCCCTAGGGGGACTAGTGGTCGGGGAGCTGTTTTTT.

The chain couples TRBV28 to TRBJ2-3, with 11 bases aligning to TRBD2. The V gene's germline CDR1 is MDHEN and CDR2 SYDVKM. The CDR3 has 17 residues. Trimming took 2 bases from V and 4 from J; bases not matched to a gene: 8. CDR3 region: CASSLVLAGGRADTQYF. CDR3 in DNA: TGTGCCAGCAGTTTAGTCCTAGCGGGAGGAAGGGCAGATACGCAGTATTTT.

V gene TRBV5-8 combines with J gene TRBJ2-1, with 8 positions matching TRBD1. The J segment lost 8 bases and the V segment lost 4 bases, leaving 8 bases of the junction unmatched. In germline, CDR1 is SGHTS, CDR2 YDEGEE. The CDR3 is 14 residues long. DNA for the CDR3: TGTGCCAGCAGCCGAACAGGGGGATTGGATGAGCAGTTCTTC. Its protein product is CASSRTGGLDEQFF. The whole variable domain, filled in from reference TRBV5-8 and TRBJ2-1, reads EAGVTQSPTHLIKTRGQQATLRCSPISGHTSVYWYQQALGLGLQFLLWYDEGEERNRGNFPPRFSGRQFPNYSSELNVNALELEDSALYLCASSRTGGLDEQFFGPGTRLTVL.

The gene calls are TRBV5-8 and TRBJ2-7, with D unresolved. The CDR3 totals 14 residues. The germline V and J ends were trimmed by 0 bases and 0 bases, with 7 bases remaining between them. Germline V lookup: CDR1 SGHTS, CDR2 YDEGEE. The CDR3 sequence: CASSLVGFSYEQYF. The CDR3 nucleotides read TGTGCCAGCAGCTTGGTGGGGTTCTCCTACGAGCAGTACTTC.

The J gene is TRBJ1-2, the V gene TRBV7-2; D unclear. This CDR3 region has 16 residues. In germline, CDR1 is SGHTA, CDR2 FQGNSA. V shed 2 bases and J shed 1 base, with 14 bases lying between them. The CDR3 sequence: CASSLTVTNYNYGYTF. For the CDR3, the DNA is TGTGCCAGCAGCTTAACAGTGACAAACTATAACTATGGCTACACCTTC.

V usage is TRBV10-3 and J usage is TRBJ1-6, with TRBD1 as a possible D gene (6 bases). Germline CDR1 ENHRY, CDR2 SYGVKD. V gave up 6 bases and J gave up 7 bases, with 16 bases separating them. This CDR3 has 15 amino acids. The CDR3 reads CAISAHRERNSPLHF. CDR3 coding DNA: TGTGCCATCAGCGCGCACAGGGAAAGGAATTCACCCCTCCACTTT.

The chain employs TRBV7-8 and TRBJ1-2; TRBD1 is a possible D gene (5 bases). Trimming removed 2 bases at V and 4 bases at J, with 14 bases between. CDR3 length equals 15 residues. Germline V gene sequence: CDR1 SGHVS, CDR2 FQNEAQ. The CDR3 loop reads CASSLSGGGGYGYTF. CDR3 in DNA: TGTGCCAGCAGCTTAAGCGGGGGTGGGGGCTATGGCTACACCTTC. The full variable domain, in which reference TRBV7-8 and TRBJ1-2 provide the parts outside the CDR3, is GAGVSQSPRYKVAKRGQDVALRCDPISGHVSLFWYQQALGQGPEFLTYFQNEAQLDKSGLPSDRFFAERPEGSVSTLKIQRTQQEDSAVYLCASSLSGGGGYGYTFGSGTRLTVV.

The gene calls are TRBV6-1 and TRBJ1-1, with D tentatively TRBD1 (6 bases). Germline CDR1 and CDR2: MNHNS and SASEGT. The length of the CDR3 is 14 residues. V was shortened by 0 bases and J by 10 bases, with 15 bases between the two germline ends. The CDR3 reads CASSEAGAVGVAFF. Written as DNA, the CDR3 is TGTGCCAGCAGTGAAGCGGGGGCGGTTGGTGTAGCTTTCTTT.

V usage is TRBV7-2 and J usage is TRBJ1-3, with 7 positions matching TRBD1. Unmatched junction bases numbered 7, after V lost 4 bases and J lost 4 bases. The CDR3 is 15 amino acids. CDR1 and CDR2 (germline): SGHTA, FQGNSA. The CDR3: CASSSYRGGGNTIYF. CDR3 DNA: TGTGCCAGCAGCTCTTACAGGGGTGGAGGAAACACCATATATTTT.

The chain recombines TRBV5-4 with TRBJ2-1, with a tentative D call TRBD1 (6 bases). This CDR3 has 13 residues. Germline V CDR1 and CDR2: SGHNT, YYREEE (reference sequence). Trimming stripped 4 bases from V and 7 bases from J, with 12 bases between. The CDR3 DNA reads TGTGCCAGCAGCAGACTTACAGGGAATGAGCAGTTCTTC. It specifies CASSRLTGNEQFF.

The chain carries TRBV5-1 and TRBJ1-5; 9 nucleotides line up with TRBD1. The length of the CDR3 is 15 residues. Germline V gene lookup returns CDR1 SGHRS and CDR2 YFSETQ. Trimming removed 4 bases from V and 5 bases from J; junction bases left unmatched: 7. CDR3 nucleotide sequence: TGCGCCAGCAGCCTAGGGACAGGGAGGGATCAGCCCCAGCATTTT. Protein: CASSLGTGRDQPQHF.

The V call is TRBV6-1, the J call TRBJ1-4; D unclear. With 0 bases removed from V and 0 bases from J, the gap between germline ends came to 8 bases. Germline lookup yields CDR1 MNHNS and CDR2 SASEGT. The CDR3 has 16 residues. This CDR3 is CASSEASGATNEKLFF. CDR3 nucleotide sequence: TGTGCCAGCAGTGAAGCGTCGGGAGCAACTAATGAAAAACTGTTTTTT.

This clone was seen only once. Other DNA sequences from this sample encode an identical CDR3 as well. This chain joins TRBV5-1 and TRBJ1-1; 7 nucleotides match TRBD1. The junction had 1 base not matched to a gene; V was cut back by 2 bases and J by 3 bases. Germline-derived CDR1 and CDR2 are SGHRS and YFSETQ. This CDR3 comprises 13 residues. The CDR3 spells CASSFGTDTEAFF. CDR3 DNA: TGCGCCAGCAGCTTCGGGACAGACACTGAAGCTTTCTTT.

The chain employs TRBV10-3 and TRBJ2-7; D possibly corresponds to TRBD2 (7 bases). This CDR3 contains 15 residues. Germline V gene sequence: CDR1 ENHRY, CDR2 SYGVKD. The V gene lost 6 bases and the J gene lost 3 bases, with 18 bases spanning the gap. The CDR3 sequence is CAISSGTTLIYEQYF. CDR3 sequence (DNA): TGTGCCATCAGCAGCGGGACAACGTTGATCTACGAGCAGTACTTC.

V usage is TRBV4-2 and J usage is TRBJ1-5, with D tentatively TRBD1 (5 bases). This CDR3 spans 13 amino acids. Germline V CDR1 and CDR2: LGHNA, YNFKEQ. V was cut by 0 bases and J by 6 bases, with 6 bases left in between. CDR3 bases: TGTGCCAGCAGCCAAGACAGGGTTCAGCCCCAGCATTTT. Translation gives CASSQDRVQPQHF.